This T cell receptor beta chain was sequenced for a study of blood T cell repertoires in COVID-19 (TCRdb year 2020). Study-level background: Collaborator samples came from the United States, Italy and Spain and covered acute and convalescent phases of COVID-19. The repertoires were released in a freely available public database meant as a resource for research on the immune response to SARS-CoV-2. The samples were drawn from the first 160 participants of the ongoing ImmuneRACE study and from 1,200 or so subjects provided by 6 global collaborators. The dataset comprised deeply sampled blood TCRbeta repertoires from subjects exposed to, actively infected with, or recovered from COVID-19. Where available, HLA class I and class II types were taken from metadata supplied by the sample provider and were not determined by assay-based typing. The prospective study material was composed of cDNA or gDNA derived from T cells, B-cell-depleted T cells, or PBMCs. Nearly every sample came with metadata listing a de-identified subject ID, COVID-19 status, age in years and sex. Broader findings and caveats from the paper: How much clinical and demographic metadata was included differed by source and by participant, and the metadata was provided uncurated.

As to this clone: Its specific antigen is unknown. The record has no base qualities; no much larger clone is one base away.

Participants in the prospective study were aged roughly 18 to 89 years, lived in over 20 United States geographic areas, and enrolled through a virtual design. In the prospective study, participants were assigned to cohorts based on the clinical history participants reported in a screening survey and a study questionnaire. Recovered participants in ImmuneRACE Cohort 3 were defined by two consecutive negative NP/OP PCR tests, clearance by a healthcare professional, or resolution of symptoms. Each participant in the prospective study had whole blood, serum and a nasopharyngeal or oropharyngeal swab collected by mobile phlebotomists. Additional blood draws and questionnaires over an approximately 2-month period could optionally be provided by prospective study participants. Blood samples from the prospective study were shipped frozen or at room temperature prior to DNA extraction. As encoded in the germline V gene, CDR1 is SGDLS while CDR2 is YYNGEE. The CDR3 contains 20 residues, cysteine and phenylalanine counted. Left in the record is the CDR3 DNA by itself, 60 bases read in frame from the first base. Trimming leaves V shorter by 4 bases and J shorter by 2 bases, with the junction holding 13 bases beyond the gene matches.

TCRbeta CDR3 regions were amplified from genomic DNA by means of the immunoSEQ Assay, a bias-controlled multiplex PCR. The study's processing was this. Nucleated cell counts per sample were estimated from amplification of reference gene primers within the assay. Sequence reads were collapsed and filtered to measure the absolute abundance of every unique TCRbeta CDR3 rearrangement. For each sample, productive Simpson clonality was calculated as the square root of Simpson's diversity index across productive rearrangements. The table was pulled from immuneACCESS by TCRdb, which kept in-frame rearrangements only. Such tables lose some clones; where checked, under half of the loss comes from unresolved V genes, and the rest has no known cause. V, J and clone size are taken as reported in that table, and D and trimming were inferred from the DNA itself. The sample data list 190,000 or so clones, and 85% of these were observed just once. The ten largest clones capture around 19% of the sample.

The sequencing input was PBMCs or T cells enriched from blood (not recorded which). Rearrangement joined TRBV9 to TRBJ2-1; 15 bases in the junction line up with TRBD2. The source of this sequence is a man between 40 and 49 years old who had recovered from COVID-19. The CDR3 protein: CASSPSWTSGRAVPYNEQFF. At the DNA level, the sequence is TGTGCCAGCAGCCCCTCATGGACTAGCGGGAGGGCTGTCCCCTACAATGAGCAGTTCTTC.